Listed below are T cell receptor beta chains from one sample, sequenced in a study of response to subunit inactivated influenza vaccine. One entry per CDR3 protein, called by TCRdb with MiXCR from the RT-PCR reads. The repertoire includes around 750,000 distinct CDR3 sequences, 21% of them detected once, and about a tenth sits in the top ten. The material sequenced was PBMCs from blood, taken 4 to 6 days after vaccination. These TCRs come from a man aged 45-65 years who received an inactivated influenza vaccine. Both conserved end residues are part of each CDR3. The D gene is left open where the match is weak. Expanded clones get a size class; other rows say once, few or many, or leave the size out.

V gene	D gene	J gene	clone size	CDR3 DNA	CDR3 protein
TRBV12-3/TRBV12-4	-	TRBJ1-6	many	TGTGCCAGCAAGGCGGACGCGGGGAGTAATTCACCCCTCCACTTT	CASKADAGSNSPLHF
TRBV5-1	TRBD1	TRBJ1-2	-	TGCGCCAGCAGCTTGGACAGGGGAATTTATGGCTACACCTTC	CASSLDRGIYGYTF
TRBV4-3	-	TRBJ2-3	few	TGCGCCAGCAGCCAGAGTCCCTCAGATACGCAGTATTTT	CASSQSPSDTQYF
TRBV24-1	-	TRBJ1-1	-	TGTGCCACCCGGCGGGGGAACACTGAAGCTTTCTTT	CATRRGNTEAFF
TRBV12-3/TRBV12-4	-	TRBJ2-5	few	TGTGCCAGCAGCTCCTCGACGGCCACTACACGAGAGACCCAGTACTTC	CASSSSTATTRETQYF
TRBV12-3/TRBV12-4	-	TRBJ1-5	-	TGTGCCAGCAGTTACCAATCCCCGGTTTTGAGCAATCAGCCCCAGCATTTT	CASSYQSPVLSNQPQHF
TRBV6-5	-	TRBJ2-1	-	TGTGCCAGCAGTCACCGGGACGGATCCTACAATGAGCAGTTCTTC	CASSHRDGSYNEQFF
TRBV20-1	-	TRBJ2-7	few	TGCAGTGCTCTTAACCCCAGGGGATCCTACGAGCAGTACTTC	CSALNPRGSYEQYF
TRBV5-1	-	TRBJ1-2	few	TGCGCCAGCAGCTTGGTCGCCCGTGGTGGTCAAGGCGGCTACACCTTC	CASSLVARGGQGGYTF
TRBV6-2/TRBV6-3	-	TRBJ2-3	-	TGTGCCAGCACCCAGGAGGCAGGGGACAGCACAGATACGCAGTATTTT	CASTQEAGDSTDTQYF
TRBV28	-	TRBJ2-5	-	TGTGCCAGCAGTTCCTTCCGGCGACAGTGGGAGGAGACCCAGTACTTC	CASSSFRRQWEETQYF
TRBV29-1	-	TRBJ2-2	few	TGCAGCGTTGATTGGGCGAACACCGGGGAGCTGTTTTTT	CSVDWANTGELFF
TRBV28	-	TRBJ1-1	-	TGTGCCAGCAGTTTTCCAGTGAACACTGAAGCTTTCTTT	CASSFPVNTEAFF
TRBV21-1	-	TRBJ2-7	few	TGTGCCAGCAGCAAGATTTGGGACAGGACCTACGAGCAGTACTTC	CASSKIWDRTYEQYF
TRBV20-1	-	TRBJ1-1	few	TGCAGTGCTAGCAACCTGGGGAACACTGAAGCTTTCTTT	CSASNLGNTEAFF
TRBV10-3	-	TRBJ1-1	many	TGTGCCTCAGGCCCCGGAGGTAACACTGAAGCTTTCTTT	CASGPGGNTEAFF
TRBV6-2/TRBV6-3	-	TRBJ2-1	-	TGTGCCAGCAGTCCTTTTGGGGCGGGACAGTTCTTC	CASSPFGAGQFF
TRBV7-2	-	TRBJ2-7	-	TGTGCCAGCAGCCTCCAGACCTCTGGGGACCACGAGCAGTACTTC	CASSLQTSGDHEQYF
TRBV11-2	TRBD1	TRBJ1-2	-	TGTGCCAGCAGCGACCCCGGGACAGGGTTTGGCTACACCTTC	CASSDPGTGFGYTF
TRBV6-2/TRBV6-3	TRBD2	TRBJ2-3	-	TGTGCCAGCAGTTACCCCCAGACTAGCGGGGGGCCTCACACGCTCACAGATACGCAGTATTTT	CASSYPQTSGGPHTLTDTQYF
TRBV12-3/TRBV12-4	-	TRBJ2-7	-	TGTGCCAGCTCCTGGGCGTCTATATACGAGCAGTACTTC	CASSWASIYEQYF
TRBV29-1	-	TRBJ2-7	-	TGCAGCGCTCTACAGGGTCCGGAATACGAGCAGTACTTC	CSALQGPEYEQYF